A selection of T cell receptor beta chains follows, all from one sample in a study of T-cell memory formation after mild COVID-19. TCRdb recomputed calls from the 5' RACE reads with MiXCR, one row per CDR3 protein. Of roughly 610,000 distinct CDR3 sequences listed, 17% are singletons. The sample comprised PBMCs or a T cell subset sorted from them (not recorded which). Receptor source: an adult woman who had mild COVID-19 (a few samples of this study predate the infection). Cell type and time point are not known. The CDR3 runs from the conserved cysteine through the conserved F or W. Each record gives: CDR3 length, J gene, D gene, V gene, clone size, CDR3 DNA, CDR3 protein. The D gene is left open where the match is weak. Clone sizes are given selectively: once, few, many, or a class where the clone is expanded.

CDR3 length: 14; J gene: TRBJ1-1; D gene: -; V gene: TRBV5-1; clone size: -; CDR3 DNA: TGCGCCAGCAGCTGGGGCTACAGGACCGGAGGGGCTTTCTTT; CDR3 protein: CASSWGYRTGGAFF
CDR3 length: 16; J gene: TRBJ2-2; D gene: TRBD1; V gene: TRBV7-9; clone size: few; CDR3 DNA: TGTGCCAGCAGCTTAGGACAGGGGGCGCACACCGGGGAGCTGTTTTTT; CDR3 protein: CASSLGQGAHTGELFF
CDR3 length: 15; J gene: TRBJ2-1; D gene: -; V gene: TRBV20-1; clone size: few; CDR3 DNA: TGCAGTGCTAGAGAAGCAGGCGGACCCTACAATGAGCAGTTCTTC; CDR3 protein: CSAREAGGPYNEQFF
CDR3 length: 18; J gene: TRBJ2-5; D gene: TRBD2; V gene: TRBV14; clone size: -; CDR3 DNA: TGTGCCAGCAGCCAAGGACCTCTAGCGGGGGGCGACCCAGGGACCCAGTACTTC; CDR3 protein: CASSQGPLAGGDPGTQYF
CDR3 length: 14; J gene: TRBJ1-1; D gene: -; V gene: TRBV20-1; clone size: -; CDR3 DNA: TGCAGTGCTCCCGGACGGACTTGGGGCACTGAAGCTTTCTTT; CDR3 protein: CSAPGRTWGTEAFF
CDR3 length: 14; J gene: TRBJ1-1; D gene: -; V gene: TRBV12-3/TRBV12-4; clone size: -; CDR3 DNA: TGTGCCAGCAGTTTGCGGGACACCTACACTGAAGCTTTCTTT; CDR3 protein: CASSLRDTYTEAFF
CDR3 length: 14; J gene: TRBJ2-7; D gene: -; V gene: TRBV12-3/TRBV12-4; clone size: few; CDR3 DNA: TGTGCCAGCAGATCCCGTGACGGACCCTACGAGCAGTACTTC; CDR3 protein: CASRSRDGPYEQYF
CDR3 length: 15; J gene: TRBJ2-7; D gene: TRBD2; V gene: TRBV12-3/TRBV12-4; clone size: few; CDR3 DNA: TGTGCCAGCAAGAGGACTAGCGGGGGGTACTACGAGCAGTACTTC; CDR3 protein: CASKRTSGGYYEQYF
CDR3 length: 14; J gene: TRBJ2-7; D gene: -; V gene: TRBV27; clone size: few; CDR3 DNA: TGTGCCAGCAGTTTTACGGGTCAGACCTACGAGCAGTACTTC; CDR3 protein: CASSFTGQTYEQYF
CDR3 length: 16; J gene: TRBJ1-3; D gene: TRBD1; V gene: TRBV7-9; clone size: few; CDR3 DNA: TGTGCCAGCAGCCTAAACCGGGACAGGGTCCGTAACACCATATATTTT; CDR3 protein: CASSLNRDRVRNTIYF
CDR3 length: 16; J gene: TRBJ2-3; D gene: -; V gene: TRBV12-3/TRBV12-4; clone size: few; CDR3 DNA: TGTGCCAGCAGACCGGGGCCCGGCGGGATTGAGGATACGCAGTATTTT; CDR3 protein: CASRPGPGGIEDTQYF
CDR3 length: 19; J gene: TRBJ2-3; D gene: TRBD2; V gene: TRBV7-3; clone size: -; CDR3 DNA: TGTGCCAGCAGCTTGGGTATCGGGACTAGCGGGAGGGACACAGATACGCAGTATTTT; CDR3 protein: CASSLGIGTSGRDTDTQYF
CDR3 length: 16; J gene: TRBJ2-1; D gene: TRBD2; V gene: TRBV6-5; clone size: -; CDR3 DNA: TGTGCCAGCAGTCCTTTAGCGGGAGACGACGTTGATGAGCAGTTCTTC; CDR3 protein: CASSPLAGDDVDEQFF
CDR3 length: 13; J gene: TRBJ1-2; D gene: -; V gene: TRBV20-1; clone size: few; CDR3 DNA: TGCAGTGCTCTAATGGGGCCGACCTGGGGCTACACCTTC; CDR3 protein: CSALMGPTWGYTF
CDR3 length: 14; J gene: TRBJ2-7; D gene: -; V gene: TRBV15; clone size: few; CDR3 DNA: TGTGCCACCAGCAGGCGAGGGTTTTCCGACGAGCAGTACTTC; CDR3 protein: CATSRRGFSDEQYF
CDR3 length: 16; J gene: TRBJ1-1; D gene: -; V gene: TRBV3-1; clone size: few; CDR3 DNA: TGTGCCAGCAGCGGGACCCGCTACCCAGGGGCGGTAGAAGCTTTCTTT; CDR3 protein: CASSGTRYPGAVEAFF
CDR3 length: 15; J gene: TRBJ2-5; D gene: TRBD2; V gene: TRBV5-1; clone size: few; CDR3 DNA: TGCGCCAGCAGCTTGGCTAGCGGTTTCCAAGAGACCCAGTACTTC; CDR3 protein: CASSLASGFQETQYF
CDR3 length: 14; J gene: TRBJ2-7; D gene: -; V gene: TRBV4-1; clone size: once; CDR3 DNA: TGCGCCAGCAGCCAGGTCGGAGGGGGAAAAGAGCAGTACTTC; CDR3 protein: CASSQVGGGKEQYF
CDR3 length: 17; J gene: TRBJ2-3; D gene: -; V gene: TRBV7-2; clone size: few; CDR3 DNA: TGTGCCAGCAGCTTAGCTCAGGGATTCCTCGTTCTGGATACGCAGTATTTT; CDR3 protein: CASSLAQGFLVLDTQYF
CDR3 length: 15; J gene: TRBJ1-2; D gene: TRBD1; V gene: TRBV7-9; clone size: few; CDR3 DNA: TGTGCCAGCAGCTTACCGGGACAGGGACCCTATGGCTACACCTTC; CDR3 protein: CASSLPGQGPYGYTF
CDR3 length: 15; J gene: TRBJ2-3; D gene: TRBD2; V gene: TRBV20-1; clone size: few; CDR3 DNA: TGCAGTGCTACTGGGACTAGCGGATTCACAGATACGCAGTATTTT; CDR3 protein: CSATGTSGFTDTQYF
CDR3 length: 16; J gene: TRBJ2-3; D gene: -; V gene: TRBV12-3/TRBV12-4; clone size: -; CDR3 DNA: TGTGCCAGCAGTTTAGGGGGGGGCTCCCACACAGATACGCAGTATTTT; CDR3 protein: CASSLGGGSHTDTQYF
CDR3 length: 14; J gene: TRBJ1-3; D gene: -; V gene: TRBV24-1; clone size: -; CDR3 DNA: TGTGCCACCAGTGGGGCTTCTGGAGGAAACACCATATATTTT; CDR3 protein: CATSGASGGNTIYF